These T cell receptor beta chains were read from a single sample in a study of OX40 agonist ivuxolimab in advanced cancers. The repertoire was sequenced with immunoSEQ multiplex PCR; TCRdb's copy has only in-frame clones and lacks some. The sample lists more than 75,000 clones; under 85% were seen once. Material: CD4+ or CD8+ T cells sorted from blood, obtained in a trial of the OX40 agonist ivuxolimab. The receptor set was obtained from an adult with an advanced solid tumor such as melanoma, head and neck, liver or kidney cancer. Each CDR3 is given with its conserved first and last residue. A D gene is named only where the DNA matches it firmly. The listing skips clone size in some rows; elsewhere it reads once, few, many or a size class.

v_gene	d_gene	abundance	j_gene	CDR3aa	CDR3nt
TRBV5-1	.	.	TRBJ2-1	CASSLNAGVNEQFF	TGCGCCAGCAGCTTGAACGCTGGGGTCAATGAGCAGTTCTTC
TRBV18	TRBD2	.	TRBJ2-7	CASSPGLAGGSSYEQYF	TGTGCCAGCTCACCAGGACTAGCGGGAGGGAGCTCCTACGAGCAGTACTTC
TRBV11-2	.	.	TRBJ2-5	CASSPLLETQYF	TGTGCCAGCAGCCCCCTCCTGGAGACCCAGTACTTC
TRBV5-6	TRBD1	.	TRBJ2-2	CASSATGAVGELFF	TGTGCCAGCAGCGCGACAGGGGCGGTCGGGGAGCTGTTTTTT
TRBV7-9	.	once	TRBJ1-1	CASSRAPGNTEAFF	TGTGCCAGCAGCCGTGCCCCAGGGAACACTGAAGCTTTCTTT
TRBV11-2	.	.	TRBJ1-6	CASSLVVDSPLHF	TGTGCCAGCAGCTTAGTGGTGGATTCACCCCTCCACTTT
TRBV4-3	.	.	TRBJ1-4	CASSQDRGQGEKLFF	TGCGCCAGCAGCCAAGATCGGGGGCAGGGAGAAAAACTGTTTTTT
TRBV7-7	TRBD2	.	TRBJ2-1	CASSTSGGANNEQFF	TGTGCCAGCAGCACCAGCGGGGGCGCGAACAATGAGCAGTTCTTC
TRBV18	TRBD1	.	TRBJ1-2	CASSPDGQGYYGYTF	TGTGCCAGCTCACCGGATGGACAGGGGTACTATGGCTACACCTTC
TRBV5-1	.	.	TRBJ1-1	CASSLTPWTNTEAFF	TGCGCCAGCAGCTTGACACCTTGGACGAACACTGAAGCTTTCTTT
TRBV5-1	.	.	TRBJ2-7	CASSLERAYEQYF	TGCGCCAGCAGCTTGGAACGAGCCTACGAGCAGTACTTC
TRBV19	.	.	TRBJ2-2	CASSRTANTGELFF	TGTGCCAGTAGCAGGACAGCGAACACCGGGGAGCTGTTTTTT
TRBV10-3	.	.	TRBJ1-5	CAISGGSDNQPQHF	TGTGCCATCAGCGGGGGGAGTGACAATCAGCCCCAGCATTTT
TRBV5-1	TRBD1	.	TRBJ2-5	CASRTGIEETQYF	TGCGCCAGCAGGACAGGGATTGAGGAGACCCAGTACTTC
TRBV6-6	TRBD1	.	TRBJ2-7	CASSLPRTGPTYEQYF	TGTGCCAGCAGCCTCCCCCGGACAGGGCCGACCTACGAGCAGTACTTC
TRBV6-6	.	.	TRBJ1-2	CASSPHLQLSYGYTF	TGTGCCAGCAGTCCCCATTTACAACTCAGCTATGGCTACACCTTC
TRBV6-1	.	.	TRBJ1-1	CASSEGIEAFF	TGTGCCAGCAGTGAAGGAATTGAAGCTTTCTTT
TRBV7-2	TRBD2	.	TRBJ2-1	CASSRDGTSGVNEQFF	TGTGCCAGCAGCCGCGACGGGACTAGCGGAGTCAATGAGCAGTTCTTC
TRBV19	TRBD1	.	TRBJ1-1	CASMKTGILAAFF	TGTGCCAGTATGAAGACAGGGATCCTCGCAGCTTTCTTT
TRBV7-8	TRBD1	.	TRBJ1-2	CASSQDDRGMFGYTF	TGCGCCAGCAGCCAAGATGACAGGGGGATGTTTGGCTACACCTTC
TRBV6-5	TRBD1	.	TRBJ2-7	CASSYSRGQGGEQYF	TGTGCCAGCAGTTACTCCAGGGGACAGGGGGGCGAGCAGTACTTC
TRBV7-3	.	.	TRBJ2-1	CANSADWTNYNEQFF	TGTGCCAATTCAGCGGACTGGACAAACTACAATGAGCAGTTCTTC
TRBV19	.	.	TRBJ1-1	CASSIKGGLNTEAFF	TGTGCCAGTAGTATCAAGGGGGGCCTGAACACTGAAGCTTTCTTT
TRBV15	.	once	TRBJ1-1	CATSRGTEAFF	TGTGCCACCAGCCGGGGAACTGAAGCTTTCTTT
TRBV7-2	.	.	TRBJ2-7	CASSLSMGGTIYEQYF	TGTGCCAGCAGCTTATCCATGGGCGGGACAATATACGAGCAGTACTTC
TRBV5-1	TRBD1	.	TRBJ2-1	CASSLELGQGRDEQFF	TGCGCCAGCAGCTTGGAACTGGGACAGGGGAGGGATGAGCAGTTCTTC
TRBV29-1	TRBD1	.	TRBJ1-2	CSSGTVYGYTF	TGCAGCTCAGGGACAGTCTATGGCTACACCTTC
TRBV4-3	TRBD1	.	TRBJ2-7	CASSQDWDRAYEQYF	TGCGCCAGCAGCCAAGATTGGGACAGGGCCTACGAGCAGTACTTC
TRBV7-9	.	.	TRBJ1-1	CASSLGGENTEAFF	TGTGCCAGCAGCTTAGGGGGTGAGAACACTGAAGCTTTCTTT
TRBV7-2	TRBD1	.	TRBJ1-1	CASSLYQWAGGTGSEAFF	TGTGCCAGCAGCTTATATCAGTGGGCAGGGGGTACCGGGTCGGAAGCTTTCTTT
TRBV14	TRBD2	.	TRBJ2-3	CASSLKWIGLAGGSSTDTQYF	TGTGCCAGCAGCCTAAAGTGGATCGGACTAGCGGGAGGGAGTAGCACAGATACGCAGTATTTT
TRBV5-1	TRBD1	once	TRBJ2-7	CASSSGQGAGEQYF	TGCGCCAGCAGCTCGGGACAGGGGGCGGGGGAGCAGTACTTC
TRBV10-2	.	.	TRBJ2-7	CASSDGSYEQYF	TGCGCCAGCAGTGACGGATCCTACGAGCAGTACTTC
TRBV27	TRBD1	.	TRBJ2-4	CASSRQGQNIQYF	TGTGCCAGCAGTAGACAGGGGCAAAACATTCAGTACTTC
TRBV5-6	.	.	TRBJ1-1	CASSFGQTNTGAFF	TGTGCCAGCAGCTTTGGGCAGACGAACACTGGAGCTTTCTTT
TRBV10-1	.	once	TRBJ2-1	CASSGGTGAYNEQFF	TGCGCCAGCAGTGGAGGGACCGGGGCCTACAATGAGCAGTTCTTC
TRBV6-5	TRBD2	.	TRBJ2-7	CASSSGTSGPSYEQYF	TGTGCCAGCAGTTCAGGGACTAGCGGGCCCTCCTACGAGCAGTACTTC
TRBV27	.	.	TRBJ2-7	CASSSPHREFKYEQYF	TGTGCCAGCAGTTCTCCTCACAGGGAATTCAAATACGAGCAGTACTTC
TRBV4-3	.	few	TRBJ2-6	CASSSGSGIGRSGANVLTF	TGCGCCAGCAGCTCAGGTTCAGGGATCGGGCGCTCTGGGGCCAACGTCCTGACTTTC
TRBV7-2	.	.	TRBJ2-1	CASSLSSYNEQFF	TGTGCCAGCAGCTTATCGTCCTACAATGAGCAGTTCTTC
TRBV5-1	TRBD1	.	TRBJ1-2	CASSNGQANYGYTF	TGCGCCAGCAGCAACGGACAGGCTAACTATGGCTACACCTTC
TRBV18	.	.	TRBJ2-3	CASSPWDPTDTQYF	TGTGCCAGCTCACCCTGGGACCCCACAGATACGCAGTATTTT
TRBV5-1	.	.	TRBJ2-2	CASSESERTVGPGELFF	TGCGCCAGCAGCGAATCAGAACGGACAGTGGGGCCCGGGGAGCTGTTTTTT
TRBV14	.	.	TRBJ1-2	CASSQDIGPYGYTF	TGTGCCAGCAGCCAAGACATAGGCCCGTATGGCTACACCTTC
TRBV4-3	.	.	TRBJ2-2	CASSQDTRSGELFF	TGCGCCAGCAGCCAAGATACAAGGAGCGGGGAGCTGTTTTTT
TRBV7-9	.	.	TRBJ2-7	CASSLDGPYEQYF	TGTGCCAGCAGCTTAGATGGCCCCTACGAGCAGTACTTC
TRBV2	.	.	TRBJ1-3	CASSEGGVGLSGNTIYF	TGTGCCAGCAGTGAAGGGGGAGTGGGACTCTCTGGAAACACCATATATTTT
TRBV4-2	.	.	TRBJ1-5	CASSQDWADSNQPQHF	TGTGCCAGCAGCCAAGATTGGGCAGATAGCAATCAGCCCCAGCATTTT
TRBV6-5	.	.	TRBJ1-1	CASTKRGNTEAFF	TGTGCCAGCACCAAAAGAGGGAACACTGAAGCTTTCTTT
TRBV11-2	.	.	TRBJ2-7	CASSFGDDEQYF	TGTGCCAGCAGCTTCGGTGACGACGAGCAGTACTTC
TRBV6-1	.	.	TRBJ1-2	CASSDKLYGYTF	TGTGCCAGCAGTGATAAGTTATATGGCTACACCTTC